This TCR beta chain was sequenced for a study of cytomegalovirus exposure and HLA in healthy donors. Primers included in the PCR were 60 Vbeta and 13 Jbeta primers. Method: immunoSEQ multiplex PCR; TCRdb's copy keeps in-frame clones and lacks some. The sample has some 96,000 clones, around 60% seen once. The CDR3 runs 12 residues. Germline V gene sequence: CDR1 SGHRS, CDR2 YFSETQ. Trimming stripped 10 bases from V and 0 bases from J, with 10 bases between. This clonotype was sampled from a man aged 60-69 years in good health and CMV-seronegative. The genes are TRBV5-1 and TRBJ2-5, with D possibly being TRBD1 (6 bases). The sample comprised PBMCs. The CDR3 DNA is TGCGCCGGACGGGACAACCAAGAGACCCAGTACTTC. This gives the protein CAGRDNQETQYF. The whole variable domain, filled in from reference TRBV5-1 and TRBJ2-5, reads KAGVTQTPRYLIKTRGQQVTLSCSPISGHRSVSWYQQTPGQGLQFLFEYFSETQRNKGNFPGRFSGRQFSNSRSEMNVSTLELGDSALYLCAGRDNQETQYFGPGTRLLVL.